These 27 T cell receptor beta chains were sequenced from one sample in a study of T cell responses to AZD1222 COVID-19 vaccine. Generated by immunoSEQ multiplex PCR, the TCRdb table keeps only in-frame clones and is missing some. The data show some 160,000 clones, around nine tenths seen once. The starting material was peripheral blood, obtained 28 days after the second AZD1222 dose. The source is an adult who received the AZD1222 COVID-19 vaccine.

This clone was seen a single time. The V and J genes are TRBV10-3 and TRBJ2-7; D is unresolved. Germline assignment: CDR1 ENHRY and CDR2 SYGVKD. The CDR3 runs 13 residues. Trimming pared 8 bases from V and 0 bases from J, leaving 11 bases between. The CDR3 here is CAIGRFTSYEQYF. In DNA form, the CDR3 reads TGTGCCATCGGACGGTTTACCTCCTACGAGCAGTACTTC.

As for this clone: Other DNA variants within this sample encode the same CDR3. The V call is TRBV10-1, the J call TRBJ1-4; D not resolved. The CDR3 loop spans 14 amino acids. V gave up 0 bases and J gave up 5 bases, with 7 bases separating them. Germline CDR1 reads WNHNN; CDR2 reads SYGVQD (reference sequence). CDR3 nucleotides: TGCGCCAGCAGTGAGTCCGGCCAGAATGAAAAACTGTTTTTT. Amino acid sequence: CASSESGQNEKLFF.

This clone occurred a few times. This rearrangement joins TRBV4-2 to TRBJ1-1; a possible D gene is TRBD1 (5 bases). The germline CDR1 and CDR2 sequences are LGHNA and YNFKEQ. V dropped 5 bases and J dropped 11 bases, with 18 bases sitting between them. This CDR3 has 13 amino acids. The CDR3 spells CASSDRGSPGAFF. For the CDR3, the DNA is TGTGCCAGCAGCGATAGGGGTAGCCCTGGGGCTTTCTTT.

CDR3 region: CASKGRVYNEQFF. The CDR3 nucleotides are TGTGCCAGCAAGGGACGCGTCTACAATGAGCAGTTCTTC. This rearrangement joins TRBV2 to TRBJ2-1, with D perhaps assigned TRBD1 or TRBD2 (5 bases each). The V and J ends lost 7 bases and 3 bases respectively, with 10 bases between them. Germline loops: CDR1 SNHLY, CDR2 FYNNEI. This CDR3 has 13 amino acids.

In nucleotides, the CDR3 is TGTGCCAGCAGCTTAGGACGTGATAACTATGGCTACACCTTC. Translated, it gives CASSLGRDNYGYTF. The J gene is TRBJ1-2, the V gene TRBV7-9; D gene uncertain. CDR3 length equals 14 residues. V shed 1 base and J shed 1 base, with 7 bases lying between them. Germline CDR1 and CDR2: SEHNR and FQNEAQ (reference sequence).

The V and J genes are TRBV5-1 and TRBJ2-2; D is uncertain. Trimming shortened V by 3 bases and J by 4 bases, and 16 bases separated the two germline ends. Germline V gene data show CDR1 as SGHRS and CDR2 as YFSETQ. This CDR3 is built from 16 residues. CDR3 residues: CASSSGSGRSTGELFF. CDR3 nucleotides: TGCGCCAGCAGCTCAGGCAGTGGCAGATCCACCGGGGAGCTGTTTTTT. The full variable domain, rest sourced from reference TRBV5-1 and TRBJ2-2, is KAGVTQTPRYLIKTRGQQVTLSCSPISGHRSVSWYQQTPGQGLQFLFEYFSETQRNKGNFPGRFSGRQFSNSRSEMNVSTLELGDSALYLCASSSGSGRSTGELFFGEGSRLTVL.

The rearrangement uses TRBV5-1 and TRBJ2-5; D is unresolved. Germline V CDR1 and CDR2: SGHRS, YFSETQ. CDR3 length: 14 residues. Deletions cut 6 bases from V and 1 base from J, with 13 bases between. The CDR3 DNA is TGCGCCAGCAATGCCAGGTCTGGCCAAGAGACCCAGTACTTC. Translation gives CASNARSGQETQYF.

V is TRBV7-6 and J is TRBJ2-1; 9 bases agree with TRBD2. The length of the CDR3 is 16 residues. Germline assignment: CDR1 SGHVS and CDR2 FNYEAQ. Unmatched junction bases numbered 5, after V lost 1 base and J lost 4 bases. DNA of the CDR3: TGTGCCAGCAGCTTAGACTGGCGGGGGGGTTACAATGAGCAGTTCTTC. This sequence encodes CASSLDWRGGYNEQFF. The full variable domain, in which reference TRBV7-6 and TRBJ2-1 provide the parts outside the CDR3, is GAGVSQSPRYKVTKRGQDVALRCDPISGHVSLYWYRQALGQGPEFLTYFNYEAQQDKSGLPNDRFSAERPEGSISTLTIQRTEQRDSAMYRCASSLDWRGGYNEQFFGPGTRLTVL.

This clone was counted a single time. The CDR3: CASSVGGRVNTEAFF. The CDR3 DNA reads as TGTGCCAGCAGCGTAGGTGGCCGAGTGAACACTGAAGCTTTCTTT. The gene calls are TRBV9 and TRBJ1-1; D unclear. This CDR3 is built from 15 residues. V gave up 0 bases and J gave up 0 bases, with 9 bases separating them. Germline V gene data show CDR1 as SGDLS and CDR2 as YYNGEE.

The rearrangement joins TRBV2 to TRBJ2-2; no definite D call. Germline CDR1 SNHLY, CDR2 FYNNEI. The germline V and J ends were trimmed by 3 bases and 0 bases, with 17 bases remaining between them. The CDR3 contains 18 residues. The CDR3 DNA follows: TGTGCCAGCAGTGACCCGGTCTACTTGAGCGCGAACACCGGGGAGCTGTTTTTT. Its protein product is CASSDPVYLSANTGELFF.

The gene calls are TRBV11-2 and TRBJ2-7, with TRBD1 matching over 7 bases. J lost 5 bases, V lost 0 bases, and 4 bases had no gene match. The CDR3 length is 14 residues. Germline V lookup: CDR1 SGHAT, CDR2 FQNNGV. The CDR3 DNA reads as TGTGCCAGCAGCTTAGATAGACAGGGCAACGAGCAGTACTTC. Protein product: CASSLDRQGNEQYF. The entire variable domain, with the rest obtained from reference TRBV11-2 and TRBJ2-7, is as follows: EAGVAQSPRYKIIEKRQSVAFWCNPISGHATLYWYQQILGQGPKLLIQFQNNGVVDDSQLPKDRFSAERLKGVDSTLKIQPAKLEDSAVYLCASSLDRQGNEQYFGPGTRLTVT.

This chain links TRBV18 with TRBJ2-4; the match to TRBD1 covers 11 bases. Germline lookup yields CDR1 KGHSH and CDR2 LQKENI. The V and J ends lost 4 bases and 1 base, in that order; junction bases with no gene match: 6. The CDR3 is made up of 17 amino acids. The CDR3, as DNA: TGTGCCAGCTCACTACCGGGACAGGGGGAGGCCAAAAACATTCAGTACTTC. Amino acids: CASSLPGQGEAKNIQYF.

This clone appeared a single time. V is TRBV20-1 and J is TRBJ1-1, with no clear D. Germline assignment: CDR1 DFQATT and CDR2 SNEGSKA (reference sequence). CDR3 size: 13 residues. V lost 3 bases, J lost 6 bases, and 14 bases lay in between. CDR3 nucleotide sequence: TGCAGTGCTAGTCCCCCGGGGTTGGCTGAAGCTTTCTTT. Translating gives CSASPPGLAEAFF.

For this clone: Other DNA sequences in the same sample also yield this CDR3. For the CDR3, the DNA is TGTGCCAGCAGCCCGGGACAGGGGGCGAGTAATCAGCCCCAGCATTTT. Translating gives CASSPGQGASNQPQHF. The V call is TRBV5-5, the J call TRBJ1-5; TRBD1 agrees at 12 bases. The CDR3 length is 16 residues. The J segment lost 4 bases and the V segment lost 4 bases, leaving 6 bases of the junction unmatched. Germline V gives CDR1 SGHKS, CDR2 YYEKEE (reference sequence).

The rearrangement joins TRBV19 to TRBJ1-3; the D gene is possibly TRBD1 (6 bases). This CDR3 has 15 amino acids. Between the trimmed V and J ends, which lost 6 bases and 0 bases, there was a span of 12 bases. Germline CDR1 LNHDA, CDR2 SQIVND (reference sequence). CDR3 sequence: CASSLGTISGNTIYF. The CDR3 DNA sequence: TGTGCCAGTAGCCTGGGGACAATCTCTGGAAACACCATATATTTT.

This rearrangement joins TRBV7-6 to TRBJ2-3; D is possibly TRBD2 (6 bases). Germline values: CDR1 SGHVS, CDR2 FNYEAQ. The CDR3 is 14 residues long. V was clipped by 5 bases and J by 2 bases, with 11 bases between them. CDR3 DNA: TGTGCCAGCAGCCCTAGCGTGACCACAGATACGCAGTATTTT. As protein: CASSPSVTTDTQYF.

This sequence joins TRBV5-5 and TRBJ2-7, with TRBD1 as a possible D gene (6 bases). CDR3 length: 16 residues. V lost 5 bases to trimming and J lost 4 bases, with 22 bases between them. CDR1 SGHKS and CDR2 YYEKEE come from the germline V gene (reference sequence). The CDR3 bases are TGTGCCAGCAGGCTGGGGCTAGGCAGGGGTCGATACGAGCAGTACTTC. It encodes CASRLGLGRGRYEQYF.

The gene calls are TRBV18 and TRBJ2-7, with 12 nucleotides matching TRBD1. Trimming cost V 2 bases and J 6 bases; bases outside gene matches: 14. Germline V CDR1 and CDR2: KGHSH, LQKENI. This CDR3 is built from 18 residues. CDR3 DNA sequence: TGTGCCAGCTCACCATACCAATTTACCGGGACAGGGGGCAGCGAGCAGTACTTC. It yields the protein CASSPYQFTGTGGSEQYF.

V is TRBV18 and J is TRBJ1-6; 7 bases line up with TRBD1. The CDR3 length is 16 residues. CDR1 KGHSH and CDR2 LQKENI come from the germline V gene. V lost 4 bases, J lost 4 bases, and 7 bases stayed unmatched. The CDR3 nucleotides are TGTGCCAGCTCACAAATCCGGGACAGTTATAATTCACCCCTCCACTTT. Translating gives CASSQIRDSYNSPLHF.

V and J are TRBV25-1 and TRBJ1-3; D possibly corresponds to TRBD1 (6 bases). Trimming removed 3 bases at V and 3 bases at J, with 12 bases between. Germline assignment: CDR1 MGHDK and CDR2 SYGVNS. This CDR3 spans 15 amino acids. The CDR3 is CASSDNRVGGNTIYF. The CDR3 DNA sequence: TGTGCCAGCAGTGATAACAGGGTTGGTGGAAACACCATATATTTT.

CDR3 amino acids: CASTNRRHCYNEQFF. DNA for the CDR3: TGTGCCAGCACCAACCGCCGACATTGCTACAATGAGCAGTTCTTC. V gene TRBV21-1 combines with J gene TRBJ2-1; the D call of TRBD1 is as the table states it, not checked on the DNA. TRBV21-1 is a listed pseudogene. CDR3 length: 15 amino acids.

The V and J genes are TRBV7-2 and TRBJ2-1, with D perhaps TRBD1 or TRBD2 (6 bases each). Trimming stripped 0 bases from V and 6 bases from J, with 15 bases between. The CDR3 runs to 16 residues. Germline V gene data show CDR1 as SGHTA and CDR2 as FQGNSA. The CDR3 DNA is TGTGCCAGCAGCTTAGCGGGGGGCCCCGGAAGCAATGAGCAGTTCTTC. The encoded protein is CASSLAGGPGSNEQFF.

V and J are TRBV19 and TRBJ2-7; possibly TRBD1 or TRBD2 for D (5 bases each). Germline V CDR1 and CDR2: LNHDA, SQIVND (reference sequence). The V end was cut by 6 bases, the J end by 0 bases, with 15 bases between. This CDR3 comprises 15 residues. The CDR3 nucleotides read TGTGCCAGTAGCCCGTCTTGGGGGTTCTCCTACGAGCAGTACTTC. It encodes CASSPSWGFSYEQYF.

This clone was detected only a few times. The chain is built from TRBV4-2 and TRBJ2-7; D is perhaps TRBD1 (6 bases). This CDR3 has 15 residues. Trimming pared 0 bases from V and 5 bases from J, leaving 14 bases between. The germline V gene encodes CDR1 LGHNA and CDR2 YNFKEQ. CDR3 DNA sequence: TGTGCCAGCAGCCAAGAATTTGGGGGCGTCGACGAGCAGTACTTC. It translates to CASSQEFGGVDEQYF.

This clone turned up a few times. V and J are TRBV20-1 and TRBJ2-7; 10 bases agree with TRBD1. This CDR3 has 13 amino acids. The germline V gene has CDR1 DFQATT and CDR2 SNEGSKA (reference sequence). V gave up 3 bases and J gave up 6 bases; unmatched junction bases: 5. The CDR3 DNA follows: TGCAGTGCTAGTGGGACAGGGGTCCGCGAGCAGTACTTC. Translation: CSASGTGVREQYF.

The chain combines TRBV10-3 with TRBJ2-7; the D gene is possibly TRBD1 (7 bases). Germline assignment: CDR1 ENHRY and CDR2 SYGVKD. CDR3 size: 15 residues. The V end was cut by 3 bases, the J end by 2 bases, with 14 bases between. CDR3 nucleotides: TGTGCCATCAGTGATACGCGGGGACAGCCCTACGAGCAGTACTTC. Translating gives CAISDTRGQPYEQYF.

This clone was observed a handful of times. The CDR3 here is CASSHGTGGPLHF. For the CDR3, the DNA is TGTGCCAGCAGTCACGGAACGGGGGGACCCCTCCACTTT. J is TRBJ1-6 and V is TRBV12-3 or TRBV12-4, with a tentative D call TRBD1 (5 bases). V gave up 5 bases and J gave up 12 bases, with 14 bases separating them. The CDR3 consists of 13 residues.